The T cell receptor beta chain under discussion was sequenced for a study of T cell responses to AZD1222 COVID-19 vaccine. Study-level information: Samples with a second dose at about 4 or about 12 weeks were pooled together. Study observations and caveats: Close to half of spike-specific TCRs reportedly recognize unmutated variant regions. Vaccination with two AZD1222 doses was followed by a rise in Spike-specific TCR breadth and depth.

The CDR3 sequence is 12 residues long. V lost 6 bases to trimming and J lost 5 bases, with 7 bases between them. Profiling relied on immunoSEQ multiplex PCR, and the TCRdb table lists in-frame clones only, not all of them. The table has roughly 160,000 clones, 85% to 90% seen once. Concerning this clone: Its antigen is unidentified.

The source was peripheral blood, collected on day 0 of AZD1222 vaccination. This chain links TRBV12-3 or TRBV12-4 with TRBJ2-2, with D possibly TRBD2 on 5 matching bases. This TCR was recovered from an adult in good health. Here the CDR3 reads CASSRGTGELFF. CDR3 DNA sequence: TGTGCCAGCAGCCGAGGGACCGGGGAGCTGTTTTTT.